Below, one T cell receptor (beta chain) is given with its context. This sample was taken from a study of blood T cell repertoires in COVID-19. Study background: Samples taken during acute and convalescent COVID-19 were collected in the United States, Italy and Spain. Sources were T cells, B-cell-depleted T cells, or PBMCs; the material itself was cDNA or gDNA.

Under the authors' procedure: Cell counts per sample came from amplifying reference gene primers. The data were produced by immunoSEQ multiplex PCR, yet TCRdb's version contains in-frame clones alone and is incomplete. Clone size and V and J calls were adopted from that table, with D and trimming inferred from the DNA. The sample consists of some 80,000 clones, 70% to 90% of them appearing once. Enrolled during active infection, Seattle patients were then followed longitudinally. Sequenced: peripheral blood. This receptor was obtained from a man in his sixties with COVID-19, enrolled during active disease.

CDR3 nucleotides: TGTGCCAGCAGCGTAGGGAGGGGACAGGGGGTGACTAACTATGGCTACACCTTC. Translating it yields CASSVGRGQGVTNYGYTF. V gene TRBV9 combines with J gene TRBJ1-2, with 11 bases aligning to TRBD1. The CDR3 is 18 residues long. The germline V gene encodes CDR1 SGDLS and CDR2 YYNGEE. V dropped 0 bases and J dropped 0; count of bases not matched to a gene: 7.